This is a list of T cell receptor beta chains from one sample in a study of blood T cell repertoires in COVID-19. The assay was immunoSEQ multiplex PCR, and TCRdb's table has in-frame clones only and misses some. The sample includes about 180,000 clones, roughly 87% of them seen just once. The sequenced sample consisted of peripheral blood. The receptors originated from a woman aged 45-59 years with acute or convalescent COVID-19. Both conserved end residues are part of each CDR3. Each record gives: J gene, V gene, D gene, clone size, CDR3 DNA, CDR3 protein. The D gene is left open where the match is weak. Some rows have no size entry. The others give once, few or many, or a class for an expanded clone.

j_call: TRBJ2-1
v_call: TRBV19
d_call: -
clone_size: -
cdr3_nt: TGTGCCAGTAGTGCCCGGCCTAGGGGTATATACAATGAGCAGTTCTTC
cdr3_aa: CASSARPRGIYNEQFF

j_call: TRBJ2-1
v_call: TRBV5-8
d_call: -
clone_size: -
cdr3_nt: TGTGCCAGCAGCTTGACAGTCCCTACCTACAATGAGCAGTTCTTC
cdr3_aa: CASSLTVPTYNEQFF

j_call: TRBJ2-7
v_call: TRBV13
d_call: TRBD2
clone_size: once
cdr3_nt: TGTGCCAGCAGCTTTTTAGGGGAGGGGATATACGAGCAGTACTTC
cdr3_aa: CASSFLGEGIYEQYF

j_call: TRBJ2-2
v_call: TRBV10-3
d_call: -
clone_size: -
cdr3_nt: TGTGCCATCAGGCCGAATTTAGCTCCCTCATCCGGGGAGCTGTTTTTT
cdr3_aa: CAIRPNLAPSSGELFF

j_call: TRBJ1-4
v_call: TRBV13
d_call: -
clone_size: -
cdr3_nt: TGTGCCAGCAGCTTAGGCCAAACAGGGTTAAGGGAAAAACTGTTTTTT
cdr3_aa: CASSLGQTGLREKLFF

j_call: TRBJ1-2
v_call: TRBV29-1
d_call: -
clone_size: -
cdr3_nt: TGCAGCGTGCACAGGGAAGGGTATGGCTACACCTTC
cdr3_aa: CSVHREGYGYTF

j_call: TRBJ2-3
v_call: TRBV7-9
d_call: -
clone_size: once
cdr3_nt: TGTGCCAGCAGCGTAGGGGCGACAGACCCAGGTACGCAGTATTTT
cdr3_aa: CASSVGATDPGTQYF

j_call: TRBJ1-2
v_call: TRBV28
d_call: TRBD1
clone_size: once
cdr3_nt: TGTGCCAGCAGTTTCCGGGACAGGGGTAACTATGGCTACACCTTC
cdr3_aa: CASSFRDRGNYGYTF

j_call: TRBJ2-1
v_call: TRBV19
d_call: -
clone_size: once
cdr3_nt: TGTGCCAGTAGTATTAAGTTAGCGTTAGGGGGCAATGAGCAGTTCTTC
cdr3_aa: CASSIKLALGGNEQFF

j_call: TRBJ2-3
v_call: TRBV6-5
d_call: TRBD1
clone_size: -
cdr3_nt: TGTGCCAGCAGCCTCCGGGACAGGAGCACAGATACGCAGTATTTT
cdr3_aa: CASSLRDRSTDTQYF

j_call: TRBJ1-1
v_call: TRBV3-1/TRBV3-2
d_call: -
clone_size: -
cdr3_nt: TGTGCCAGCAGCCAAGACTCCCCCGGGTTTGAAGCTTTCTTT
cdr3_aa: CASSQDSPGFEAFF

j_call: TRBJ2-3
v_call: TRBV19
d_call: TRBD2
clone_size: -
cdr3_nt: TGTGCCAGTATTGGGGGAGGGGCCCTCGAGGATACGCAGTATTTT
cdr3_aa: CASIGGGALEDTQYF

j_call: TRBJ1-1
v_call: TRBV27
d_call: -
clone_size: -
cdr3_nt: TGTGCCAGCATTTCCCCCGGTTTGAGTACTGAAGCTTTCTTT
cdr3_aa: CASISPGLSTEAFF

j_call: TRBJ1-6
v_call: TRBV27
d_call: -
clone_size: -
cdr3_nt: TGTGCCAGCAGTCCTCGGGGTAGAGTATCCTATAATTCACCCCTCCACTTT
cdr3_aa: CASSPRGRVSYNSPLHF

j_call: TRBJ2-7
v_call: TRBV4-2
d_call: TRBD1
clone_size: -
cdr3_nt: TGTGCCAGCAGCCAACAGGACAGGGGGCTCAACGAGCAGTACTTC
cdr3_aa: CASSQQDRGLNEQYF

j_call: TRBJ1-1
v_call: TRBV25-1
d_call: -
clone_size: -
cdr3_nt: TGTGCCAGCAGTCAGGGCGGGGGCACTGAAGCTTTCTTT
cdr3_aa: CASSQGGGTEAFF

j_call: TRBJ1-2
v_call: TRBV9
d_call: TRBD1
clone_size: -
cdr3_nt: TGTGCCAGCAGCGCGGGACAGGCTTACTCCTCTAGAGGCTACACCTTC
cdr3_aa: CASSAGQAYSSRGYTF

j_call: TRBJ2-3
v_call: TRBV5-1
d_call: -
clone_size: -
cdr3_nt: TGCGCCAGCAGCGGGGACAAGACAGATACGCAGTATTTT
cdr3_aa: CASSGDKTDTQYF

j_call: TRBJ2-3
v_call: TRBV5-1
d_call: TRBD1
clone_size: -
cdr3_nt: TGCGCCAGCAGCCCGGGACAGGCAAGCACAGATACGCAGTATTTT
cdr3_aa: CASSPGQASTDTQYF

j_call: TRBJ1-2
v_call: TRBV6-6
d_call: TRBD1
clone_size: -
cdr3_nt: TGTGCCAGCATCGTCAGAGGAGGGGGCGGCTTTGAGACCTACACCTTC
cdr3_aa: CASIVRGGGGFETYTF

j_call: TRBJ1-3
v_call: TRBV27
d_call: TRBD1
clone_size: -
cdr3_nt: TGTGCCAGCAGGTCGGGACAGGCCTCTGGAAACACCATATATTTT
cdr3_aa: CASRSGQASGNTIYF

j_call: TRBJ1-1
v_call: TRBV27
d_call: -
clone_size: -
cdr3_nt: TGTGCCAGCAGGCTTCAGGGGATGGGTCTAAACACTGAAGCTTTCTTT
cdr3_aa: CASRLQGMGLNTEAFF

j_call: TRBJ2-3
v_call: TRBV19
d_call: TRBD1
clone_size: once
cdr3_nt: TGTGCCAGTAGTACCGGACAGGCCCACACAGATACGCAGTATTTT
cdr3_aa: CASSTGQAHTDTQYF

j_call: TRBJ1-1
v_call: TRBV7-9
d_call: -
clone_size: once
cdr3_nt: TGTGCCAGCGGAGGGCTAGGGACTGAAGCTTTCTTT
cdr3_aa: CASGGLGTEAFF

j_call: TRBJ1-6
v_call: TRBV9
d_call: TRBD1
clone_size: -
cdr3_nt: TGTGCCAGCAGCGTCGGGACAGGTTGGGATAATTCACCCCTCCACTTT
cdr3_aa: CASSVGTGWDNSPLHF

j_call: TRBJ1-1
v_call: TRBV6-5
d_call: -
clone_size: -
cdr3_nt: TGTGCCAGCAGCCAAGGACAGGAAGCTTTCTTT
cdr3_aa: CASSQGQEAFF

j_call: TRBJ1-3
v_call: TRBV19
d_call: -
clone_size: -
cdr3_nt: TGTGCCAGTAGTATCGCAGGGAACACCATATATTTT
cdr3_aa: CASSIAGNTIYF

j_call: TRBJ2-7
v_call: TRBV5-1
d_call: TRBD1
clone_size: -
cdr3_nt: TGCGCCAGCAGCTTGGGGTCACAGGGGTCCGAGCAGTACTTC
cdr3_aa: CASSLGSQGSEQYF

j_call: TRBJ2-3
v_call: TRBV7-2
d_call: TRBD2
clone_size: -
cdr3_nt: TGTGCCAGCAGCTCGGGGGGAGGGACAGATACGCAGTATTTT
cdr3_aa: CASSSGGGTDTQYF

j_call: TRBJ1-4
v_call: TRBV5-1
d_call: -
clone_size: -
cdr3_nt: TGCGCCAGCAGTCAGGGGCGGAATGAAAAACTGTTTTTT
cdr3_aa: CASSQGRNEKLFF

j_call: TRBJ1-6
v_call: TRBV7-9
d_call: -
clone_size: -
cdr3_nt: TGTGCCAGCAGCCTAGCGGACAGAGGTAATTCACCCCTCCACTTT
cdr3_aa: CASSLADRGNSPLHF

j_call: TRBJ2-3
v_call: TRBV11-2
d_call: TRBD1
clone_size: -
cdr3_nt: TGTGCCAGCAGCTTCTCCGTCGGACAGGGGGAGTCGGATACGCAGTATTTT
cdr3_aa: CASSFSVGQGESDTQYF

j_call: TRBJ1-1
v_call: TRBV27
d_call: -
clone_size: -
cdr3_nt: TGTGCCAGCAGCCTAAGCGAGGGGGGGGGCAAAGGGAGACCTGAAGCTTTCTTT
cdr3_aa: CASSLSEGGGKGRPEAFF

j_call: TRBJ1-1
v_call: TRBV4-3
d_call: -
clone_size: -
cdr3_nt: TGCGCCAGCAGCCAAGATCTGGGGGCCTCTGAAGCTTTCTTT
cdr3_aa: CASSQDLGASEAFF

j_call: TRBJ1-2
v_call: TRBV9
d_call: -
clone_size: -
cdr3_nt: TGTGCCAGCAGCGTAGGGTACGGGATCAACTATGGCTACACCTTC
cdr3_aa: CASSVGYGINYGYTF

j_call: TRBJ1-2
v_call: TRBV7-2
d_call: -
clone_size: once
cdr3_nt: TGTGCCAGCAGCCCGCCTGGTTGGAGGGACTATGGCTACACCTTC
cdr3_aa: CASSPPGWRDYGYTF

j_call: TRBJ1-1
v_call: TRBV3-1/TRBV3-2
d_call: -
clone_size: -
cdr3_nt: TGTGCCAGCAGCCAAGCGGGGGGATTCAACACTGAAGCTTTCTTT
cdr3_aa: CASSQAGGFNTEAFF

j_call: TRBJ1-2
v_call: TRBV9
d_call: TRBD1
clone_size: -
cdr3_nt: TGTGCCAGCAGCGCGGGACAGGTCGTTGGCTACACCTTC
cdr3_aa: CASSAGQVVGYTF

j_call: TRBJ2-7
v_call: TRBV7-9
d_call: TRBD2
clone_size: -
cdr3_nt: TGTGCCAGCAGCCCAGGGACTAGCGGAGCCACCTACGAGCAGTACTTC
cdr3_aa: CASSPGTSGATYEQYF

j_call: TRBJ1-2
v_call: TRBV19
d_call: -
clone_size: once
cdr3_nt: TGTGCCAGTAGTATAGTGTCAGGGGCTAACTATGGCTACACCTTC
cdr3_aa: CASSIVSGANYGYTF

j_call: TRBJ2-5
v_call: TRBV9
d_call: TRBD1
clone_size: -
cdr3_nt: TGTGCCAGCAGCTCACAGGGGGCCCCTCAAGAGACCCAGTACTTC
cdr3_aa: CASSSQGAPQETQYF

j_call: TRBJ1-2
v_call: TRBV27
d_call: TRBD1
clone_size: -
cdr3_nt: TGTGCCAGCCGAGGGACAGGGCAAAACTATGGCTACACCTTC
cdr3_aa: CASRGTGQNYGYTF

j_call: TRBJ2-3
v_call: TRBV19
d_call: TRBD2
clone_size: -
cdr3_nt: TGTGCCAGTAGACTAGCGGGAGAGGCAGATACGCAGTATTTT
cdr3_aa: CASRLAGEADTQYF

j_call: TRBJ2-5
v_call: TRBV18
d_call: TRBD1
clone_size: -
cdr3_nt: TGTGCCAGCTCACCGCAACAGGGGGATCAAGAGACCCAGTACTTC
cdr3_aa: CASSPQQGDQETQYF

j_call: TRBJ1-5
v_call: TRBV28
d_call: -
clone_size: -
cdr3_nt: TGTGCCAGTGGTACTCAGTTTGACAGCCTGACGCCCCAGCATTTT
cdr3_aa: CASGTQFDSLTPQHF

j_call: TRBJ1-4
v_call: TRBV7-9
d_call: -
clone_size: -
cdr3_nt: TGTGCCAGCAGCCCGACAGCACCTTACAATGAAAAACTGTTTTTT
cdr3_aa: CASSPTAPYNEKLFF

j_call: TRBJ2-3
v_call: TRBV7-3
d_call: TRBD2
clone_size: -
cdr3_nt: TGTGCCAGCAGCTCGACTAGCGGGGGGGCATATACGCAGTATTTT
cdr3_aa: CASSSTSGGAYTQYF

j_call: TRBJ2-3
v_call: TRBV7-2
d_call: -
clone_size: -
cdr3_nt: TGTGCCAGCAGCTTAGAGCTAACCGGAGATACGCAGTATTTT
cdr3_aa: CASSLELTGDTQYF